One sample yielded the 28 T cell receptor beta chains listed below, sequenced in a study of blood T cell repertoires in COVID-19. Measured with immunoSEQ multiplex PCR; TCRdb has only the in-frame clones, and not every one. Seen here are just over 80,000 clones, approximately 81% observed once, and the top ten hold approximately 40%. The sequencing input was peripheral blood. These receptors were obtained from an elderly man with acute or convalescent COVID-19.

This clone was detected only once. This chain joins TRBV20-1 and TRBJ1-4; a weak D match, TRBD1 (5 bases). Trimming pared 3 bases from V and 0 bases from J, leaving 14 bases between. This CDR3 region has 16 residues. Per the germline V gene, CDR1 is DFQATT and CDR2 is SNEGSKA (reference sequence). Written as DNA, the CDR3 is TGCAGTGCTAGTTCCAGGGAAGATGCAACTAATGAAAAACTGTTTTTT. As protein: CSASSREDATNEKLFF.

The chain couples TRBV29-1 to TRBJ2-7, with TRBD1 identical over 8 bases. V lost 6 bases to trimming and J lost 3 bases; unmatched junction nucleotides: 4. From germline, CDR1 is SQVTM and CDR2 ANQGSEA. This CDR3 contains 12 residues. CDR3 residues: CSVQGELYEQYF. The CDR3 nucleotides are TGCAGCGTACAGGGGGAGCTCTACGAGCAGTACTTC.

This chain links TRBV11-3 with TRBJ2-3; TRBD1 matches 9 bases. The CDR3 length is 15 residues. The ends lost 5 bases at V and 4 bases at J; junction bases unmatched: 7. Germline CDR1 is SGHNT and CDR2 is YENEEA. CDR3 region: CASSPGQGSADTQYF. CDR3 nucleotide sequence: TGTGCCAGCAGCCCGGGACAGGGTTCGGCAGATACGCAGTATTTT.

The genes are TRBV6-6 and TRBJ1-2, with 8 bases matching TRBD1. Trimming removed 5 bases from V and 1 base from J; junction bases left unmatched: 9. The length of the CDR3 is 16 residues. Germline assignment: CDR1 MNHNY and CDR2 SVGAGI (reference sequence). The CDR3 loop is CASSHGTGRGNYGYTF. The CDR3 region has the DNA TGTGCCAGCAGTCACGGGACAGGCCGGGGTAACTATGGCTACACCTTC.

The chain is built from TRBV14 and TRBJ2-3, with D uncertain. V was cut by 6 bases and J by 4 bases, with 11 bases left in between. The CDR3 totals 13 residues. Germline lookup yields CDR1 SGHDN and CDR2 FVKESK. CDR3 DNA: TGTGCCAGCAGGCGTACGGTGGCAGATACGCAGTATTTT. This gives the protein CASRRTVADTQYF.

The gene calls are TRBV19 and TRBJ1-6; D unresolved. V was clipped by 6 bases and J by 2 bases, with 11 bases between them. This CDR3 region has 15 residues. Per germline, CDR1 LNHDA and CDR2 SQIVND (reference sequence). CDR3 residues: CASSSEGAYNSPLHF. The CDR3 nucleotides read TGTGCCAGTAGCAGCGAGGGAGCCTATAATTCACCCCTCCACTTT.

This clone was seen just once. The J gene is TRBJ2-6, the V gene TRBV5-1; 8 nucleotides match TRBD1. Per germline, CDR1 SGHRS and CDR2 YFSETQ. J was trimmed by 2 bases and V by 4 bases; bases with no gene match: 2. The CDR3 has 15 residues. This CDR3 is CASSQGAPGANVLTF. The CDR3 bases are TGCGCCAGCAGCCAGGGGGCGCCTGGGGCCAACGTCCTGACTTTC.

The chain couples TRBV30 to TRBJ2-2, with a weak D call TRBD1 (5 bases). Germline V gene data show CDR1 as GTSNPN and CDR2 as SVGIG (reference sequence). The CDR3 length is 14 residues. The V gene lost 1 base and the J gene lost 4 bases, with 10 bases spanning the gap. Here the CDR3 DNA reads TGTGCCTGGAGTGAGGGGTCGGGCACCGGGGAGCTGTTTTTT. This gives the protein CAWSEGSGTGELFF.

The gene calls are TRBV2 and TRBJ2-7; tentative D call: TRBD2 (6 bases). V lost 6 bases to trimming and J lost 2 bases, with 14 bases between them. CDR1 is SNHLY and CDR2 is FYNNEI in the germline V gene. The CDR3 is 14 residues long. The CDR3 region is CASSFTGLPYEQYF. CDR3 DNA: TGTGCCAGCAGCTTTACGGGACTTCCCTACGAGCAGTACTTC.

The chain employs TRBV29-1 and TRBJ2-1; D may be TRBD1 (5 bases). Trimming took off 3 bases at V and 7 bases at J, with 19 bases between the two ends. Germline CDR1 SQVTM, CDR2 ANQGSEA. This CDR3 region has 15 residues. The CDR3 DNA reads as TGCAGCGTTGAGAATTTAGGGGCTTTGCGGAATGAGCAGTTCTTC. Protein: CSVENLGALRNEQFF.

This clone was recorded once. V is TRBV5-1 and J is TRBJ2-3; D uncertain. V was trimmed by 4 bases and J by 0 bases, leaving 12 bases between them. The CDR3 totals 15 residues. The germline V gene encodes CDR1 SGHRS and CDR2 YFSETQ. This chain's CDR3 is CASSQSTASTDTQYF. In DNA form, the CDR3 reads TGCGCCAGCAGCCAATCTACAGCTAGCACAGATACGCAGTATTTT.

This clone turned up a few times. The J gene is TRBJ1-1, the V gene TRBV18; D is unresolved. V was pared by 3 bases and J by 0 bases, with 5 bases between. The CDR3 is made up of 13 amino acids. Germline assignment: CDR1 KGHSH and CDR2 LQKENI. CDR3 coding DNA: TGTGCCAGCTCACCTCAGGTGAACACTGAAGCTTTCTTT. Amino acid sequence: CASSPQVNTEAFF.

The chain recombines TRBV6-2 or TRBV6-3 with TRBJ2-7; 9 nucleotides match TRBD1. This CDR3 spans 15 amino acids. The germline V gene has CDR1 MNHEY and CDR2 SVGEGT. Unmatched junction bases numbered 2, after V lost 0 bases and J lost 2 bases. CDR3: CASSYSGTGPYEQYF. Here the CDR3 DNA reads TGTGCCAGCAGTTACTCGGGGACAGGGCCCTACGAGCAGTACTTC.

The chain couples TRBV4-1 to TRBJ2-7, with D possibly being TRBD2 (6 bases). Germline lookup yields CDR1 MGHRA and CDR2 YSYEKL. The CDR3 spans 15 residues. Trimming stripped 3 bases from V and 2 bases from J, with 14 bases between. The DNA for the CDR3 is TGCGCCAGCAGCCAGGGGTCGGGACTCGCCTACGAGCAGTACTTC. Encoded protein: CASSQGSGLAYEQYF.

V gene TRBV19 combines with J gene TRBJ1-5, with a possible D match to TRBD1 (5 bases). Between the trimmed V and J ends, which lost 5 bases and 7 bases, there was a span of 15 bases. Germline values: CDR1 LNHDA, CDR2 SQIVND (reference sequence). This CDR3 is built from 14 residues. The CDR3 sequence is CASSSMSKGQPQHF. The CDR3 region has the DNA TGTGCCAGTAGTTCAATGTCCAAGGGGCAGCCCCAGCATTTT.

The genes are TRBV19 and TRBJ1-5; D unresolved. Germline V gene lookup returns CDR1 LNHDA and CDR2 SQIVND (reference sequence). The V end lost 3 bases, the J end lost 3 bases, and 12 bases lay between the germline ends. This CDR3 comprises 15 residues. CDR3 residues: CASSIYQNDNQPQHF. CDR3 nucleotide sequence: TGTGCCAGTAGTATTTATCAGAACGACAATCAGCCCCAGCATTTT. Complete variable domain (other parts from reference TRBV19 and TRBJ1-5): DGGITQSPKYLFRKEGQNVTLSCEQNLNHDAMYWYRQDPGQGLRLIYYSQIVNDFQKGDIAEGYSVSREKKESFPLTVTSAQKNPTAFYLCASSIYQNDNQPQHFGDGTRLSIL.

The rearrangement links TRBV29-1 to TRBJ2-7; TRBD1 matches at 10 bases. Trimming removed 4 bases from V and 6 bases from J; junction bases left unmatched: 6. The CDR3 is made up of 13 amino acids. Per the germline V gene, CDR1 is SQVTM and CDR2 is ANQGSEA. The DNA of the CDR3 is TGCAGCGTTGCCGACAGGGGGCTCGTCGAGCAGTACTTC. Translation gives CSVADRGLVEQYF.

CDR3 coding DNA: TGTGCCAGCAGTTCTCAAGGTCGAAGGTCGGGAGAAAAACTGTTTTTT. Amino acids: CASSSQGRRSGEKLFF. The V and J genes are TRBV27 and TRBJ1-4; D unclear. The germline V gene encodes CDR1 MNHEY and CDR2 SMNVEV (reference sequence). The CDR3 is made up of 16 amino acids. Trimming pared 4 bases from V and 8 bases from J, leaving 20 bases between.

This clone showed up just a few times. The V gene is TRBV5-4, the J gene TRBJ2-3; 11 bases map to TRBD2. Germline loops: CDR1 SGHNT, CDR2 YYREEE (reference sequence). There are 14 residues in the CDR3. The junction had 1 base not matched to a gene; V was cut back by 5 bases and J by 2 bases. The CDR3 DNA is TGTGCCAGCAGGGGACTAGCGGCCACAGATACGCAGTATTTT. Amino acid sequence: CASRGLAATDTQYF.

The rearrangement uses TRBV6-1 and TRBJ2-5, with TRBD2 matching over 7 bases. With 0 bases clipped from V and 3 bases from J, the junction kept 7 bases outside the gene matches. Germline V CDR1 and CDR2: MNHNS, SASEGT. This CDR3 has 16 amino acids. This CDR3 is CASSEALRGVKETQYF. In nucleotides, the CDR3 is TGTGCCAGCAGTGAAGCGCTTCGGGGGGTAAAAGAGACCCAGTACTTC.

V is TRBV4-1 and J is TRBJ2-1; 12 bases are shared with TRBD2. Germline loops: CDR1 MGHRA, CDR2 YSYEKL. This CDR3 has 16 amino acids. V lost 4 bases, J lost 7 bases, and 8 bases stayed unmatched. The DNA for the CDR3 is TGCGCCAGCAGCCGAAAGACTAGCGGGAGTGGGAATGAGCAGTTCTTC. Translation gives CASSRKTSGSGNEQFF.

This chain connects TRBV28 to TRBJ1-1; D may be TRBD1 (5 bases). The ends were cut back, 5 bases at V and 0 bases at J, with 16 bases in the middle. The CDR3 covers 16 residues. Germline values: CDR1 MDHEN, CDR2 SYDVKM. The CDR3 protein is CASSPNHRYMNTEAFF. The CDR3 nucleotides read TGTGCCAGCAGTCCGAATCACAGGTATATGAACACTGAAGCTTTCTTT.

V gene TRBV27 combines with J gene TRBJ2-7, with D hard to call. Looked up from germline, CDR1 is MNHEY and CDR2 is SMNVEV (reference sequence). Trimming pared 2 bases from V and 0 bases from J, leaving 8 bases between. There are 14 residues in the CDR3. In DNA, the CDR3 is TGTGCCAGCAGTTTAAACTCCTACTCCTACGAGCAGTACTTC. It yields the protein CASSLNSYSYEQYF.

The chain uses TRBV5-1 and TRBJ1-3, with 8 bases lining up with TRBD1. The CDR3 extends over 17 amino acids. Looked up from germline, CDR1 is SGHRS and CDR2 is YFSETQ. The trim removed 4 bases at V and 0 bases at J, leaving 9 bases unmatched. For the CDR3, the DNA is TGCGCCAGCAGCACCGCGACAGGGGCCAGCTCTGGAAACACCATATATTTT. This sequence encodes CASSTATGASSGNTIYF.

The chain employs TRBV19 and TRBJ2-3; D perhaps matches TRBD1 (7 bases). V gave up 6 bases and J gave up 3 bases, with 13 bases separating them. Germline V gene data show CDR1 as LNHDA and CDR2 as SQIVND (reference sequence). This CDR3 is 14 amino acids long. CDR3 DNA: TGTGCCAGTAGCCAGGGGGGAGGTACAGATACGCAGTATTTT. This encodes CASSQGGGTDTQYF.

The rearrangement links TRBV18 to TRBJ1-2, with TRBD1 identical over 7 bases. The CDR3 spans 14 residues. CDR1 KGHSH and CDR2 LQKENI come from the germline V gene. The V gene end was trimmed by 3 bases and the J gene end by 2 bases; junction bases not matched to a gene: 3. The CDR3 region has the DNA TGTGCCAGCTCACCCGAGACAGGGAACTATGGCTACACCTTC. Translating gives CASSPETGNYGYTF.

This sequence joins TRBV11-2 and TRBJ1-1; D is possibly TRBD1 (5 bases). This CDR3 region has 14 residues. Germline CDR1 and CDR2: SGHAT and FQNNGV. Deletions cut 1 base from V and 5 bases from J, with 11 bases between. CDR3 nucleotide sequence: TGTGCCAGCAGCTTAGTGGTCCAGGGAACTGAAGCTTTCTTT. Its protein product is CASSLVVQGTEAFF.

The V gene is TRBV6-5, the J gene TRBJ1-4, with D perhaps matching TRBD1 (6 bases). Trimming removed 0 bases from V and 7 bases from J, with 12 bases in between. This CDR3 comprises 15 residues. The germline V gene has CDR1 MNHEY and CDR2 SVGAGI. CDR3 in amino acids: CASSYSLTGPEKLFF. The CDR3 DNA is TGTGCCAGCAGTTACTCGCTTACAGGGCCTGAAAAACTGTTTTTT.